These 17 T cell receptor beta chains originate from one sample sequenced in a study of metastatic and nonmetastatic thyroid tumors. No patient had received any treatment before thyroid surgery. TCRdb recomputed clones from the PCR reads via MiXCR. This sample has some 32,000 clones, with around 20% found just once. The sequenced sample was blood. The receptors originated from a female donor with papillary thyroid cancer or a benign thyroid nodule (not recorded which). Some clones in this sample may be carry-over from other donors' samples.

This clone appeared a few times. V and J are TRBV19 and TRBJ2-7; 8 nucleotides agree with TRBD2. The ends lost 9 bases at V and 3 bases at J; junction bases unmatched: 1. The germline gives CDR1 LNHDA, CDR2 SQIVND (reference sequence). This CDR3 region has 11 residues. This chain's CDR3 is CASSGSYEQYF. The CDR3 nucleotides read TGTGCCAGCAGCGGGAGCTACGAGCAGTACTTC.

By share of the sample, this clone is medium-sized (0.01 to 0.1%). CDR3 in DNA: TGTGCCAGCAGTTTTAGGACCAACACCGGGGAGCTGTTTTTT. Its translation: CASSFRTNTGELFF. V is TRBV12-3 or TRBV12-4 and J is TRBJ2-2; D call uncertain. V was pared by 3 bases and J by 2 bases, with 7 bases between. The CDR3 spans 14 residues.

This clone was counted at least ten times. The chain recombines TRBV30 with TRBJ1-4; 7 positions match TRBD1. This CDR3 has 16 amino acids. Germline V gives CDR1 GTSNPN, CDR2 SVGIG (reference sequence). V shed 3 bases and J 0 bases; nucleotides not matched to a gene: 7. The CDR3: CAWRQGSSATNEKLFF. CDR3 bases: TGTGCCTGGAGACAGGGGTCAAGTGCAACTAATGAAAAACTGTTTTTT.

CDR3 in DNA: TGTGCCAGCAGCTTACATGAAGGGTTCGGTACGCAGTATTTT. As protein: CASSLHEGFGTQYF. The rearrangement links TRBV11-1 to TRBJ2-3; D is ambiguous. The V gene lost 2 bases and the J gene lost 8 bases, with 14 bases spanning the gap. This CDR3 has 14 amino acids. The germline gives CDR1 SGHAT, CDR2 FQDESV (reference sequence).

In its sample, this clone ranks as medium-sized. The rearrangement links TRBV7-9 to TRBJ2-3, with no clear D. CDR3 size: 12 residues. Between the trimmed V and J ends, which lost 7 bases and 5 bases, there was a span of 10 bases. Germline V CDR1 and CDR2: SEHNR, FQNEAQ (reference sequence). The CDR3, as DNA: TGTGCCAGCACCCTAACCCAAGATACGCAGTATTTT. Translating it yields CASTLTQDTQYF.

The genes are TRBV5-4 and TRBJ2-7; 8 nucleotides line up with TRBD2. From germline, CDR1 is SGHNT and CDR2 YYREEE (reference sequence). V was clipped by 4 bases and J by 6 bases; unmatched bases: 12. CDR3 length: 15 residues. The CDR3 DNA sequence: TGTGCCAGCAGCATAAGCCGGGGGGGCTCGGGCGAGCAGTACTTC. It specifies CASSISRGGSGEQYF.

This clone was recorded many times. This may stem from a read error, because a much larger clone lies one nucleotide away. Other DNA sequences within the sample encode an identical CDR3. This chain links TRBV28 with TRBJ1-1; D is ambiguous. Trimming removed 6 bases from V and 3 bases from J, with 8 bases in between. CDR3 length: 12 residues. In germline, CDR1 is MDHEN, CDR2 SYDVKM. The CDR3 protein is CASSPTYTEAFF. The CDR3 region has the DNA TGTGCCAGCAGCCCCACATACACTGAAGCTTTCTTT. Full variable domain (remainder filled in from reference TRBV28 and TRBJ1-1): DVKVTQSSRYLVKRTGEKVFLECVQDMDHENMFWYRQDPGLGLRLIYFSYDVKMKEKGDIPEGYSVSREKKERFSLILESASTNQTSMYLCASSPTYTEAFFGQGTRLTVV.

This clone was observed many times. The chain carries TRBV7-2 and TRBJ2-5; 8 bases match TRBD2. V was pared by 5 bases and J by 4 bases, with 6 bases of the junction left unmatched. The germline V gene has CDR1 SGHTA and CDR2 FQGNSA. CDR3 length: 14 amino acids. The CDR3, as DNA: TGTGCCAGCAGCCGATCGCGGGGGGTAGAGACCCAGTACTTC. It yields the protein CASSRSRGVETQYF.

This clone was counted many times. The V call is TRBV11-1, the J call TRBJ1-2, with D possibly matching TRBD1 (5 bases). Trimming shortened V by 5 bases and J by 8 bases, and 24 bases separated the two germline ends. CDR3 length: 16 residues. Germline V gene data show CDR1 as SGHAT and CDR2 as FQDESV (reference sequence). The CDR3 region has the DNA TGTGCCAGCAGCCGAGGTTCCGACAGCAACCCTGGGGGCTACACCTTC. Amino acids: CASSRGSDSNPGGYTF.

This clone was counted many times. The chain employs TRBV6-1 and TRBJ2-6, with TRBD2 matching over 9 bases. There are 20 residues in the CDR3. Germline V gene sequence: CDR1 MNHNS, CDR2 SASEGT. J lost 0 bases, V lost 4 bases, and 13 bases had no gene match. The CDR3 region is CASSGPQVAGDLSGANVLTF. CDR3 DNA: TGTGCCAGCAGTGGGCCCCAAGTAGCGGGAGATCTCTCTGGGGCCAACGTCCTGACTTTC.

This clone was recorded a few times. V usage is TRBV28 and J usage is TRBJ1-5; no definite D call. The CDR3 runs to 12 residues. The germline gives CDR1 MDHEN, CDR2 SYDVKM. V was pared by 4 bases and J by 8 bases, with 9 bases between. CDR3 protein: CASSSVWEPQHF. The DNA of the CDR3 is TGTGCCAGCAGTTCCGTATGGGAGCCCCAGCATTTT.

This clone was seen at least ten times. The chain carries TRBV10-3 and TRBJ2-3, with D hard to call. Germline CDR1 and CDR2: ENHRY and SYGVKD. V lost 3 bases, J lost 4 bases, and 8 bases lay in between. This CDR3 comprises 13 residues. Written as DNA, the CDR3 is TGTGCCATCAGTGAAGTATCTGCAGATACGCAGTATTTT. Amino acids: CAISEVSADTQYF.

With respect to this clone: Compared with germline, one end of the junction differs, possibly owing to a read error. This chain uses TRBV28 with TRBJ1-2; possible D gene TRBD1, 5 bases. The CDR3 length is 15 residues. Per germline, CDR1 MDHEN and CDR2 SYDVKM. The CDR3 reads CASSTGGEGNCGYTF. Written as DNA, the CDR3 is TGTGCCAGCAGCACTGGGGGTGAGGGAAACTGTGGCTACACCTTC.

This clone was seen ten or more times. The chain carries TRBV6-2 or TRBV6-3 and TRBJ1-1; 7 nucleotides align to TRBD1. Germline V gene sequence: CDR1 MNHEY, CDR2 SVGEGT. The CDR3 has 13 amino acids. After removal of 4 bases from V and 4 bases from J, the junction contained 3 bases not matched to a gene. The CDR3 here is CASSFTGATEAFF. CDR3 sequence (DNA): TGTGCCAGCAGTTTCACAGGGGCCACTGAAGCTTTCTTT.

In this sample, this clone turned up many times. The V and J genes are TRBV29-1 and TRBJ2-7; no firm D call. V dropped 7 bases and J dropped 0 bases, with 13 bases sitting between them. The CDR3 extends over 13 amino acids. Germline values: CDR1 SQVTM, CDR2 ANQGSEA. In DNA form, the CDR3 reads TGCAGCGGCCGAAACGCGGACTCCTACGAGCAGTACTTC. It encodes CSGRNADSYEQYF.

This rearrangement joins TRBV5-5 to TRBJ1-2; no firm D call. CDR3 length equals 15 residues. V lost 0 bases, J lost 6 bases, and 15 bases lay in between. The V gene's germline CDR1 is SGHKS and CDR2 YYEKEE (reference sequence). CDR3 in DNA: TGTGCCAGCAGCTTGGCCGAGGGAGTGAGGGATGGCTACACCTTC. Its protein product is CASSLAEGVRDGYTF.

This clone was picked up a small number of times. CDR3 bases: TGTGCCAGCAGGAGCCCTAGCGGGAGGGCCGGCAATGAGCAGTTCTTC. Its translation: CASRSPSGRAGNEQFF. The V gene is TRBV12-3 or TRBV12-4, the J gene TRBJ2-1; TRBD2 matches 12 bases. CDR3 length: 16 residues. With 6 bases clipped from V and 6 bases from J, the junction kept 9 bases outside the gene matches.